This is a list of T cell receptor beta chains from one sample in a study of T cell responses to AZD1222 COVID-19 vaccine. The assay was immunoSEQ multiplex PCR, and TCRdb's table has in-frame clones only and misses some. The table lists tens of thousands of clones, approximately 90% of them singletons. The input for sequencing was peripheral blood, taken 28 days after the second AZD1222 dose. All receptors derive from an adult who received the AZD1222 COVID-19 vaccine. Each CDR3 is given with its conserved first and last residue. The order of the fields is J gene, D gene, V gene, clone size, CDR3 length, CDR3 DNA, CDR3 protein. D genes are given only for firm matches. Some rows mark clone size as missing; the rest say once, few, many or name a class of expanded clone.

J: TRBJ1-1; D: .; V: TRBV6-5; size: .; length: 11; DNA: TGTGCCAGCAGTTGGGGCACTGAAGCTTTCTTT; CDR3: CASSWGTEAFF
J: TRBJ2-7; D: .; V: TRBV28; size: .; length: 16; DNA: TGTGCCAGCAGTCCTCAACGGGGGACTCTAACCTACGAGCAGTACTTC; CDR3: CASSPQRGTLTYEQYF
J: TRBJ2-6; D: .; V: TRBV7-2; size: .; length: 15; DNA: TGTGCCAGCACCATCAGCAGGGGCTGGGCCAACGTCCTGACTTTC; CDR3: CASTISRGWANVLTF
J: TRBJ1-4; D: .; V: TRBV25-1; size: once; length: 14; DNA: TGTGCCAGCAGTGAGACAGTTCCCGATGAAAAACTGTTTTTT; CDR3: CASSETVPDEKLFF
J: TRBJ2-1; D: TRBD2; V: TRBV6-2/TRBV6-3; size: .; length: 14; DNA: TGTGCCAGCAGTTCGAGCGGGGGGGCTTTTGAGCAGTTCTTC; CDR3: CASSSSGGAFEQFF
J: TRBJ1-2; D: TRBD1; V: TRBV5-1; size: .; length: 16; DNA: TGCGCCAGCAGCCTTACCGGGACAGGGGGCGACTATGGCTACACCTTC; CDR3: CASSLTGTGGDYGYTF
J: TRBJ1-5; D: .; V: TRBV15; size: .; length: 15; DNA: TGTGCCACCAGCAGGGGACCGTTTAGCAATCAGCCCCAGCATTTT; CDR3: CATSRGPFSNQPQHF
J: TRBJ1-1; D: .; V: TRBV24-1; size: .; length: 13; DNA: TGTGCCACCAGTGATCCGGACAGCCTTGAAGCTTTCTTT; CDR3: CATSDPDSLEAFF
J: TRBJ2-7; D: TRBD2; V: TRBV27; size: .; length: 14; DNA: TGTGCCAGCAGCCCTAGCGGGGGGATCAACGAGCAGTACTTC; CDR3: CASSPSGGINEQYF
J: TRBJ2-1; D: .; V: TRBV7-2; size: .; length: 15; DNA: TGTGCCAGCAGCTTAGTGGCCGGGGCCTACACTGAGCAGTTCTTC; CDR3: CASSLVAGAYTEQFF
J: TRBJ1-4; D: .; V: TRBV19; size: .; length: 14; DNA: TGTGCCAGTAGCTGGGGAGGCGGAGATGAAAAACTGTTTTTT; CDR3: CASSWGGGDEKLFF
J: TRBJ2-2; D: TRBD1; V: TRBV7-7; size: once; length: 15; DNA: TGTGCCAGCAGCCGGACAGGGGGCAACACCGGGGAGCTGTTTTTT; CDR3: CASSRTGGNTGELFF
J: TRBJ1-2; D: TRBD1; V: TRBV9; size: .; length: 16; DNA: TGTGCCAGCAGCGTAGTCGAGACAGGGGGCAGACCCCGCTACACCTTC; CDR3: CASSVVETGGRPRYTF
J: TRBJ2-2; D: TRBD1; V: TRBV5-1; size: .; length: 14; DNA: TGCGCCAGCAGCTGGACAGGGGCGGGCGGGGAGCTGTTTTTT; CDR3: CASSWTGAGGELFF
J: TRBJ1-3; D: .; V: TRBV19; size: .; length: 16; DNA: TGTGCCAGTAGTTCTCCGGGACGCCGCTCTGGAAACACCATATATTTT; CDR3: CASSSPGRRSGNTIYF
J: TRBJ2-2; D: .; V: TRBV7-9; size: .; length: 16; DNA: TGTGCCAGCAGCCTCCGGCTGGACAAGAACACCGGGGAGCTGTTTTTT; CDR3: CASSLRLDKNTGELFF
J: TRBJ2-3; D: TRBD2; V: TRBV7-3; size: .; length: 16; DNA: TGTGCCAGCAGCCCATCGGGGGGGACTAGCACAGATACGCAGTATTTT; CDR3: CASSPSGGTSTDTQYF
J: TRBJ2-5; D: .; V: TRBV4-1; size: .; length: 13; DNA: TGCGCCAGCAGCCGGGAAACCGGGTGGGACCAGTACTTC; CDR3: CASSRETGWDQYF
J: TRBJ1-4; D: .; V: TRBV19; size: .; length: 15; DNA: TGTGCCAGTAGTATAGTACTGGATGGTAATGAAAAACTGTTTTTT; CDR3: CASSIVLDGNEKLFF
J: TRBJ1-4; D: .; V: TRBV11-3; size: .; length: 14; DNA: TGTGCCAGCAGCGATGGGTTTGCGGGTGAAAAACTGTTTTTT; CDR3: CASSDGFAGEKLFF
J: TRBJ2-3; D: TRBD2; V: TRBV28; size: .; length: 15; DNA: TGTGCCAGCAGGATTAGCGGGGGGGCCTCAGATACGCAGTATTTT; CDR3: CASRISGGASDTQYF
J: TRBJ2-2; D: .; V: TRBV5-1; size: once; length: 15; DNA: TGCGCCAGCAGCTTGGACGGACCGAACACCGGGGAGCTGTTTTTT; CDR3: CASSLDGPNTGELFF
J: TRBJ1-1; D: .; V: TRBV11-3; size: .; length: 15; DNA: TGTGCCAGCAGCTTATTTGGGGGCGCGAACACTGAAGCTTTCTTT; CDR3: CASSLFGGANTEAFF
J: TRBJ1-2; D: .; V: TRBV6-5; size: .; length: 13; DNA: TGTGCCAGCAGTACGGGCCTAAAGATGGGCTACACCTTC; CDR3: CASSTGLKMGYTF
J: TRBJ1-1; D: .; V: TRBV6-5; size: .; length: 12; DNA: TGTGTGAGGGGGGAGAGGGACACTGAAGCTTTCTTT; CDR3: CVRGERDTEAFF
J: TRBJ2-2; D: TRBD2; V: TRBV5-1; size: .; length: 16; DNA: TGCGCCAGCAGCTCAGCTCTAGCGGCGAACACCGGGGAGCTGTTTTTT; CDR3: CASSSALAANTGELFF
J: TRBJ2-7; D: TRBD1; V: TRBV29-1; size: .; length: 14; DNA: TGCAGCGTCCACCAAACCGGGACAGACTACGAGCAGTACTTC; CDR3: CSVHQTGTDYEQYF
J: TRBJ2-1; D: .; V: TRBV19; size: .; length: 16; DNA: TGTGCCAGCCCACCTCCGGGGGGCAGGACCTACAATGAGCAGTTCTTC; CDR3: CASPPPGGRTYNEQFF
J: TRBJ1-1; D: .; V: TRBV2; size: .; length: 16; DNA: TGTGCCAGCAGTGAAAAGGGCCCGAAAGAATACACTGAAGCTTTCTTT; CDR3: CASSEKGPKEYTEAFF
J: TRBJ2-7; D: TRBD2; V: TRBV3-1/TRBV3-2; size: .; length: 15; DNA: TGTGCCAGCAGCCGTACCAGCGGGGTCTCCTCCGAGCAGTACTTC; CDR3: CASSRTSGVSSEQYF
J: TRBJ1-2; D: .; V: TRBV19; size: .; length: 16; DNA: TGTGCCAGTACGTATCCGGGGGCCGAAGCTAACTATGGCTACACCTTC; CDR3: CASTYPGAEANYGYTF
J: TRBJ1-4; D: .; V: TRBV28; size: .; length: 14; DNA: TGTGCCAGCAGTTTCGTAGGGGTACCTGAAAAACTGTTTTTT; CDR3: CASSFVGVPEKLFF
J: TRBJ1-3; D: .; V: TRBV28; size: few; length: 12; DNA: TGTGCCAGCGGGATACGAGGAAACACCATATATTTT; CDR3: CASGIRGNTIYF
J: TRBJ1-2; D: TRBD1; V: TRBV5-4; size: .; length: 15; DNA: TGTGCCAGCAGCCCCGGGACAGGGGCATACTATGGCTACACCTTC; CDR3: CASSPGTGAYYGYTF
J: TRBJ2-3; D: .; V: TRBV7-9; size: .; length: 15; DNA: TGTGCCAGCCTAGCCGTCGACAAAAGGACAGATACGCAGTATTTT; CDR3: CASLAVDKRTDTQYF
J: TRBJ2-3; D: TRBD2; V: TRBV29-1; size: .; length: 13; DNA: TGCAGCGTAGGGACTAGCGGGGGACTTACGCAGTATTTT; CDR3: CSVGTSGGLTQYF
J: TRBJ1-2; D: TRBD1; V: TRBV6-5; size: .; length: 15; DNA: TGTGCCAGCAGTTGGGGACGGGACAGAATCTATGGCTACACCTTC; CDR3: CASSWGRDRIYGYTF
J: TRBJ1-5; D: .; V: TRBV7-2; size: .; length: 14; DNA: TGTGCCAGCAGCCAGGCTGGGGGGAATCAGCCCCAGCATTTT; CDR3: CASSQAGGNQPQHF
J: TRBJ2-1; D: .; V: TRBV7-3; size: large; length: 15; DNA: TGTGCCAGCAGCTTATTGGGGGGCTCAGGCGATGAGCAGTTCTTC; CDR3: CASSLLGGSGDEQFF
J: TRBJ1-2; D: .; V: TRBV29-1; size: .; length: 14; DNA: TGCAGCGTTGAGGCACAGGAGTCCCCCTATGGCTACACCTTC; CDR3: CSVEAQESPYGYTF
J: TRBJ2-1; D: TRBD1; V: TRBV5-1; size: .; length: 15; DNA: TGCGCCAGCAGCTTGCTAGGGGACAGGAGCAATGAGCAGTTCTTC; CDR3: CASSLLGDRSNEQFF
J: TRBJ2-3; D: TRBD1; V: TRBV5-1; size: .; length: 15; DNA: TGCGCCAGCAGCCCAAATACCGGACAGGCGAATACGCAGTATTTT; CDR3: CASSPNTGQANTQYF
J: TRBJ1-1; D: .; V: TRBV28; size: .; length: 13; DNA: TGTGCCAGCAGTCTACAGGGTGCCACTGAAGCTTTCTTT; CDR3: CASSLQGATEAFF
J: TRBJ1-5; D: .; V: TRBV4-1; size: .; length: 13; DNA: TGCGCCAGCAGCCCAGGGTTCGATCAGCCCCAGCATTTT; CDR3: CASSPGFDQPQHF
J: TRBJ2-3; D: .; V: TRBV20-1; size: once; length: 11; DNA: TGCAGTGCTCCAGGGGTAAATACGCAGTATTTT; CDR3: CSAPGVNTQYF
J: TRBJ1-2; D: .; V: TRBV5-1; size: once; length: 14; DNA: TGCGCCAGCAGCCCGGGAACGACTAACTATGGCTACACCTTC; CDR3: CASSPGTTNYGYTF
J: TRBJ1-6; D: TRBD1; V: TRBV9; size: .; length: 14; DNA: TGTGCCAGCAGCCCGTTGACAGGGGATTCACCCCTCCACTTT; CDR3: CASSPLTGDSPLHF
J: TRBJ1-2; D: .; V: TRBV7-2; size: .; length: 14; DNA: TGTGCCAGCAGCTTAGCGCAGGAGACCTATGGCTACACCTTC; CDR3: CASSLAQETYGYTF
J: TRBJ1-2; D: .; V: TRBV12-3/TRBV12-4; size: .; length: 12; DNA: TGTGCCAGCAGTGACAGCGACTATGGCTACACCTTC; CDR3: CASSDSDYGYTF